In its sample, the clone carrying this TCR beta chain was seen many times. Its specificity is not known. The sample originates from a study of metastatic and nonmetastatic thyroid tumors. About the study: Repertoires were compared across blood and tumor or nodule tissue from malignant and benign thyroid patients.

Thyroid surgery was performed in patients who had received no treatment beforehand. Per the original methods: Clinicopathological groups differed in CDR3, with these differences serving to build a distant-metastasis classifier for papillary thyroid cancer. Via MiXCR, TCRdb re-called the PCR reads. The V and J calls reflect TCRdb's pipeline rather than the authors' work. This sample yields 30,000 to 50,000 clones, of which 15% to 20% are seen a single time; approximately 15% belongs to the top ten. The CDR3 has 13 amino acids. In germline, CDR1 is LGHNA, CDR2 YSLEER. V shed 2 bases and J shed 8 bases, with 10 bases lying between them. Study findings and constraints: A significant increase in TCR beta diversity was reportedly seen in malignant thyroid tumors relative to benign nodules, in blood and tumor.

The chain couples TRBV4-3 to TRBJ2-1; no firm D call. The sequence derives from a female donor with papillary thyroid cancer or a benign thyroid nodule (not recorded which). Some clones in this sample may be carry-over from other donors' samples. The sequencing sample was made of tumor tissue. CDR3 sequence (DNA): TGCGCCAGCAGCCAATCATTTGGTGATGAGCAGTTCTTC. Translated, it gives CASSQSFGDEQFF.